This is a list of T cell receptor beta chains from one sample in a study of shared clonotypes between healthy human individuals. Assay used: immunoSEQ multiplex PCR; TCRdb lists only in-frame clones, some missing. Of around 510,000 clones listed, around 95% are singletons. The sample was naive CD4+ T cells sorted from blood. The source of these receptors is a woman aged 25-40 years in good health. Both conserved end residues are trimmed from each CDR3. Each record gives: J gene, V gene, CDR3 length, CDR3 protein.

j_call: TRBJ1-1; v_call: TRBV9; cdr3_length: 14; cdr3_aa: ASSPSWGTAKTEAF
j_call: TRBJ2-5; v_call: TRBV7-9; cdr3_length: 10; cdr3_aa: ASSLESGEQY
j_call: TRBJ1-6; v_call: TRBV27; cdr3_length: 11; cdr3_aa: AVGGAYNSPLH
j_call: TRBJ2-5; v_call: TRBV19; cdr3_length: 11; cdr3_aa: ASSTDREGTQY
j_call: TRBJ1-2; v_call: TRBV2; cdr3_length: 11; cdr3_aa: ASRVTGNYGYT
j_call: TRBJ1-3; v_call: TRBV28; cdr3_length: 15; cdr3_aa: ASSLADGQPLGNTIY
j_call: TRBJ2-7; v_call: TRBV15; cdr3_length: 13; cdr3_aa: ATSRESQRAYEQY
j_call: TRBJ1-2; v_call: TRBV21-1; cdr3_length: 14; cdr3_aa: ASSTGSRGRTYGYT
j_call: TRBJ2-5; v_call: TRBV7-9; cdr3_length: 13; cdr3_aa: ASSPERARQETQY
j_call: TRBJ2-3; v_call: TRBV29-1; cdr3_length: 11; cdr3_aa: SVEKVESDTQY
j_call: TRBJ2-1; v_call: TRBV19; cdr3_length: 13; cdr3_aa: ASSMTEDRGREQF
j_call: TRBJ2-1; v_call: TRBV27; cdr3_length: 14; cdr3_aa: ASSLSEALNFDEQF
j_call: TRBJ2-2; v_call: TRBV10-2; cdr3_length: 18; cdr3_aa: ASSESVTSRATANTGELF
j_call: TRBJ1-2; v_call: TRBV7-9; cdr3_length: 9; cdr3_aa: ASSQGFGYT
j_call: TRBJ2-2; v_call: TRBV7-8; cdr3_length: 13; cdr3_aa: ASSLALASTGELF
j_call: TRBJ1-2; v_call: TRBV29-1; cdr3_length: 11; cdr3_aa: SVDVTETYGYT
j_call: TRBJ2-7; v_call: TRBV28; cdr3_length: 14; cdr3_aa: ASSLGTSGIKYEQY
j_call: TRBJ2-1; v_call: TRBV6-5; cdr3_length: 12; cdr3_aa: ASSSFGGPNEQF
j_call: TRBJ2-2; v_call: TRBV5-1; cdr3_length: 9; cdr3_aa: ASGDTGELF
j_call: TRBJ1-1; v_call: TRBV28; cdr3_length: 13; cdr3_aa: ASSGAGQGDTEAF
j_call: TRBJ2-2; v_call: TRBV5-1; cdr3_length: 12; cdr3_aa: ASSRTGQTGELF
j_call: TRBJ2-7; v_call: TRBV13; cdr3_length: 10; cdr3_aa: ASSPGQLEQY